A single sample gave rise to the 20 T cell receptor beta chains below, sequenced in a study of CD8+CD57+ T cells in acquired aplastic anemia. The sequenced patients had an expansion of CD8+CD57+ cells seen by flow cytometry. Genomic DNA, serving as template, underwent TCR beta VDJ and CDR3 profiling. Each CDR3 protein is one row after TCRdb ran MiXCR on the reads. The table has 150,000 or so distinct CDR3 sequences, about 52% seen once; the top ten hold around 12%. The specimen was sorted CD4+, CD8+, or CD8+CD57+ T cells (not recorded which) from PBMCs. The source is a human donor with aplastic anemia.

The rearrangement uses TRBV4-2 and TRBJ2-2; D is possibly TRBD2 (6 bases). V dropped 3 bases and J dropped 6 bases, with 20 bases sitting between them. The CDR3 contains 17 residues. The germline gives CDR1 LGHNA, CDR2 YNFKEQ. In DNA, the CDR3 is TGTGCCAGCAGCCAGGCCGGGAGCGGCGATGGCGCCGGGGAGCTGTTTTTT. This translates into CASSQAGSGDGAGELFF.

There are many counts of this clonotype. The rearrangement joins TRBV7-9 to TRBJ2-1, with D possibly TRBD2 on 6 matching bases. CDR1 SEHNR and CDR2 FQNEAQ come from the germline V gene (reference sequence). V was shortened by 6 bases and J by 4 bases, with 19 bases between the two germline ends. The CDR3 loop spans 16 amino acids. The CDR3 reads CASSRLGTLVYNEQFF. CDR3 nucleotide sequence: TGTGCCAGCAGTAGGTTAGGGACTTTGGTATACAATGAGCAGTTCTTC.

This chain links TRBV4-3 with TRBJ1-2; D gene unclear. Germline CDR1 is LGHNA and CDR2 is YSLEER. Trimming cost V 1 base and J 7 bases, with 10 bases left between them. The CDR3 is 13 residues long. CDR3 sequence: CASSQADHGGYTF. The CDR3 DNA sequence: TGCGCCAGCAGCCAAGCTGACCACGGTGGCTACACCTTC.

This clonotype was counted between two and nine times. This chain connects TRBV27 to TRBJ1-5; 7 nucleotides agree with TRBD1. The length of the CDR3 is 17 residues. The germline V gene has CDR1 MNHEY and CDR2 SMNVEV (reference sequence). V shed 5 bases, J shed 3 bases, and the junction held 13 bases outside the gene matches. CDR3 in amino acids: CASSVDRSDPFNQPQHF. In nucleotides, the CDR3 is TGTGCCAGCAGTGTGGACAGGTCGGACCCCTTCAATCAGCCCCAGCATTTT.

Notes on this clonotype: This may be a read error, as it is one base from a much larger clone. This rearrangement joins TRBV6-2 or TRBV6-3 to TRBJ1-1, with D perhaps TRBD1 (6 bases). The CDR3 sequence is 13 residues long. V was pared by 8 bases and J by 4 bases, with 14 bases between. Per germline, CDR1 MNHEY and CDR2 SVGEGT. The CDR3 spells CASRTGRSTEAFF. CDR3 DNA: TGTGCCAGCCGCACAGGGAGAAGCACTGAAGCTTTCTTT.

This clonotype was counted at least ten times. The V call is TRBV7-9, the J call TRBJ1-2; unclear D gene. This CDR3 spans 14 amino acids. Trimming left V 3 bases short and J 5 bases short, with 13 bases between. Germline CDR1 SEHNR, CDR2 FQNEAQ (reference sequence). This chain's CDR3 is CASSLGGSRYGYTF. The CDR3 nucleotides read TGTGCCAGCAGCTTGGGAGGGAGTCGGTATGGCTACACCTTC.

The chain carries TRBV7-6 and TRBJ2-3; 11 bases are a match to TRBD1. The CDR3 loop spans 16 amino acids. After removal of 5 bases from V and 5 bases from J, the junction contained 9 bases not matched to a gene. Germline V gives CDR1 SGHVS, CDR2 FNYEAQ. The CDR3: CASSPGTGGLGDTQYF. The CDR3 region has the DNA TGTGCCAGCAGCCCCGGGACAGGGGGGCTTGGAGATACGCAGTATTTT. The whole variable domain, remainder taken from reference TRBV7-6 and TRBJ2-3, is GAGVSQSPRYKVTKRGQDVALRCDPISGHVSLYWYRQALGQGPEFLTYFNYEAQQDKSGLPNDRFSAERPEGSISTLTIQRTEQRDSAMYRCASSPGTGGLGDTQYFGPGTRLTVL.

The rearrangement uses TRBV20-1 and TRBJ2-1, with 13 bases aligning to TRBD2. Germline V lookup: CDR1 DFQATT, CDR2 SNEGSKA (reference sequence). Unmatched junction bases numbered 11, after V lost 2 bases and J lost 10 bases. The CDR3 is made up of 16 amino acids. Here the CDR3 reads CSARQTSGGALGEQFF. In nucleotides, the CDR3 is TGCAGTGCTAGACAAACTAGCGGGGGGGCCTTAGGGGAGCAGTTCTTC.

At least ten counts were recorded for this clonotype. This rearrangement joins TRBV19 to TRBJ1-2; 7 nucleotides line up with TRBD1. This CDR3 comprises 15 residues. Per the germline V gene, CDR1 is LNHDA and CDR2 is SQIVND (reference sequence). V dropped 5 bases and J dropped 7; count of bases not matched to a gene: 13. CDR3 in amino acids: CASSFGSQGSGGYTF. The CDR3 nucleotides read TGTGCCAGTAGTTTTGGATCACAGGGGAGCGGTGGCTACACCTTC. Supplemented by reference TRBV19 and TRBJ1-2, the full variable domain reads DGGITQSPKYLFRKEGQNVTLSCEQNLNHDAMYWYRQDPGQGLRLIYYSQIVNDFQKGDIAEGYSVSREKKESFPLTVTSAQKNPTAFYLCASSFGSQGSGGYTFGSGTRLTVV.

This clonotype was found a few times. This may be a read error, as it is one base from a much larger clone. The V call is TRBV15, the J call TRBJ2-4; D is perhaps TRBD1 (6 bases). V lost 4 bases, J lost 6 bases, and 10 bases lay in between. The CDR3 length is 13 residues. Germline values: CDR1 LNHNV, CDR2 YYDKDF (reference sequence). The CDR3 sequence: CATSTTGRNIQYF. The CDR3 bases are TGTGCCACCAGCACAACAGGGAGAAACATTCAGTACTTC.

The chain is built from TRBV24-1 and TRBJ1-1; no reliable D call. This CDR3 comprises 13 residues. V was clipped by 7 bases and J by 3 bases, with 11 bases between them. Germline assignment: CDR1 KGHDR and CDR2 SFDVKD. The CDR3 reads CATRALEDTEAFF. The CDR3 bases are TGTGCCACCAGGGCCCTCGAGGACACTGAAGCTTTCTTT.

The chain combines TRBV11-1 with TRBJ2-7, with D unresolved. The V end was cut by 7 bases, the J end by 2 bases, with 21 bases between. The CDR3 runs 16 residues. Germline CDR1 and CDR2: SGHAT and FQDESV (reference sequence). The CDR3 protein is CASTSRGEVDAYEQYF. The DNA for the CDR3 is TGTGCCAGCACCTCTCGTGGGGAAGTGGACGCCTACGAGCAGTACTTC.

This clonotype is medium-sized by share. The chain couples TRBV7-9 to TRBJ1-2; a possible D gene is TRBD1 (6 bases). V was cut by 2 bases and J by 6 bases, with 13 bases left in between. The CDR3 loop spans 14 amino acids. Germline values: CDR1 SEHNR, CDR2 FQNEAQ (reference sequence). DNA for the CDR3: TGTGCCAGCAGCTTATGGGCCAGGGACAATGGCTACACCTTC. Amino acid sequence: CASSLWARDNGYTF.

The genes are TRBV5-1 and TRBJ2-1, with D tentatively TRBD1 (6 bases). Germline values: CDR1 SGHRS, CDR2 YFSETQ. CDR3 length: 14 residues. The V and J ends lost 0 bases and 8 bases respectively, with 12 bases between them. The CDR3: CASSLAQGTHEQFF. As DNA, the CDR3 is TGCGCCAGCAGCTTGGCACAGGGTACCCATGAGCAGTTCTTC.

This clonotype was counted ten times or more. The CDR3 DNA sequence: TGTGCCAGTAGCGGACGGAGTACCCATACGCAGTATTTT. Its translation is CASSGRSTHTQYF. The chain has TRBV19 and TRBJ2-3; D unresolved. In germline, CDR1 is LNHDA, CDR2 SQIVND (reference sequence). The V end lost 6 bases, the J end lost 7 bases, and 14 bases lay between the germline ends. The length of the CDR3 is 13 residues. The full variable domain, its missing parts supplied by reference TRBV19 and TRBJ2-3, is DGGITQSPKYLFRKEGQNVTLSCEQNLNHDAMYWYRQDPGQGLRLIYYSQIVNDFQKGDIAEGYSVSREKKESFPLTVTSAQKNPTAFYLCASSGRSTHTQYFGPGTRLTVL.

This clonotype was observed a few times. The CDR3 here is CASSSGRDTIMRQYF. In DNA, the CDR3 is TGTGCCAGCAGCTCGGGGCGGGACACTATCATGCGGCAGTACTTC. J is TRBJ2-7 and V is TRBV5-5; D tentatively reads TRBD1 or TRBD2 (6 bases each). V lost 3 bases, J lost 9 bases, and 22 bases lay in between. The CDR3 totals 15 residues. Germline values: CDR1 SGHKS, CDR2 YYEKEE (reference sequence).

V usage is TRBV2 and J usage is TRBJ2-2; D gene ambiguous. Germline loops: CDR1 SNHLY, CDR2 FYNNEI. This CDR3 spans 11 amino acids. Trimming shortened V by 3 bases and J by 7 bases, and 3 bases separated the two germline ends. CDR3 sequence reads: CASSDFGELFF. In nucleotides, the CDR3 is TGTGCCAGCAGTGATTTCGGGGAGCTGTTTTTT.

This rearrangement joins TRBV7-3 to TRBJ2-1; D is possibly TRBD2 (6 bases). Germline V gene sequence: CDR1 SGHTA, CDR2 FQGTGA. CDR3 length: 13 residues. Trimming removed 2 bases at V and 8 bases at J, with 10 bases between. CDR3 bases: TGTGCCAGCAGCTTAGCGTGGAGGGATGAGCAGTTCTTC. Translated: CASSLAWRDEQFF.

This clonotype was picked up many times. The V gene is TRBV20-1, the J gene TRBJ2-2; 13 positions match TRBD2. This CDR3 is 16 amino acids long. Germline CDR1 reads DFQATT; CDR2 reads SNEGSKA (reference sequence). The ends lost 0 bases at V and 3 bases at J; junction bases unmatched: 1. CDR3 nucleotide sequence: TGCAGTGCTAGAGATACTAGCGGGGGGGACACCGGGGAGCTGTTTTTT. Translated, it gives CSARDTSGGDTGELFF.

The sample holds many counts of this clonotype. The gene calls are TRBV20-1 and TRBJ2-1; D gene uncertain. Germline CDR1 and CDR2: DFQATT and SNEGSKA (reference sequence). V lost 4 bases to trimming and J lost 7 bases, with 8 bases between them. The CDR3 totals 11 residues. The CDR3 protein is CSAKNANEQFF. CDR3 DNA sequence: TGCAGTGCTAAGAACGCGAATGAGCAGTTCTTC.